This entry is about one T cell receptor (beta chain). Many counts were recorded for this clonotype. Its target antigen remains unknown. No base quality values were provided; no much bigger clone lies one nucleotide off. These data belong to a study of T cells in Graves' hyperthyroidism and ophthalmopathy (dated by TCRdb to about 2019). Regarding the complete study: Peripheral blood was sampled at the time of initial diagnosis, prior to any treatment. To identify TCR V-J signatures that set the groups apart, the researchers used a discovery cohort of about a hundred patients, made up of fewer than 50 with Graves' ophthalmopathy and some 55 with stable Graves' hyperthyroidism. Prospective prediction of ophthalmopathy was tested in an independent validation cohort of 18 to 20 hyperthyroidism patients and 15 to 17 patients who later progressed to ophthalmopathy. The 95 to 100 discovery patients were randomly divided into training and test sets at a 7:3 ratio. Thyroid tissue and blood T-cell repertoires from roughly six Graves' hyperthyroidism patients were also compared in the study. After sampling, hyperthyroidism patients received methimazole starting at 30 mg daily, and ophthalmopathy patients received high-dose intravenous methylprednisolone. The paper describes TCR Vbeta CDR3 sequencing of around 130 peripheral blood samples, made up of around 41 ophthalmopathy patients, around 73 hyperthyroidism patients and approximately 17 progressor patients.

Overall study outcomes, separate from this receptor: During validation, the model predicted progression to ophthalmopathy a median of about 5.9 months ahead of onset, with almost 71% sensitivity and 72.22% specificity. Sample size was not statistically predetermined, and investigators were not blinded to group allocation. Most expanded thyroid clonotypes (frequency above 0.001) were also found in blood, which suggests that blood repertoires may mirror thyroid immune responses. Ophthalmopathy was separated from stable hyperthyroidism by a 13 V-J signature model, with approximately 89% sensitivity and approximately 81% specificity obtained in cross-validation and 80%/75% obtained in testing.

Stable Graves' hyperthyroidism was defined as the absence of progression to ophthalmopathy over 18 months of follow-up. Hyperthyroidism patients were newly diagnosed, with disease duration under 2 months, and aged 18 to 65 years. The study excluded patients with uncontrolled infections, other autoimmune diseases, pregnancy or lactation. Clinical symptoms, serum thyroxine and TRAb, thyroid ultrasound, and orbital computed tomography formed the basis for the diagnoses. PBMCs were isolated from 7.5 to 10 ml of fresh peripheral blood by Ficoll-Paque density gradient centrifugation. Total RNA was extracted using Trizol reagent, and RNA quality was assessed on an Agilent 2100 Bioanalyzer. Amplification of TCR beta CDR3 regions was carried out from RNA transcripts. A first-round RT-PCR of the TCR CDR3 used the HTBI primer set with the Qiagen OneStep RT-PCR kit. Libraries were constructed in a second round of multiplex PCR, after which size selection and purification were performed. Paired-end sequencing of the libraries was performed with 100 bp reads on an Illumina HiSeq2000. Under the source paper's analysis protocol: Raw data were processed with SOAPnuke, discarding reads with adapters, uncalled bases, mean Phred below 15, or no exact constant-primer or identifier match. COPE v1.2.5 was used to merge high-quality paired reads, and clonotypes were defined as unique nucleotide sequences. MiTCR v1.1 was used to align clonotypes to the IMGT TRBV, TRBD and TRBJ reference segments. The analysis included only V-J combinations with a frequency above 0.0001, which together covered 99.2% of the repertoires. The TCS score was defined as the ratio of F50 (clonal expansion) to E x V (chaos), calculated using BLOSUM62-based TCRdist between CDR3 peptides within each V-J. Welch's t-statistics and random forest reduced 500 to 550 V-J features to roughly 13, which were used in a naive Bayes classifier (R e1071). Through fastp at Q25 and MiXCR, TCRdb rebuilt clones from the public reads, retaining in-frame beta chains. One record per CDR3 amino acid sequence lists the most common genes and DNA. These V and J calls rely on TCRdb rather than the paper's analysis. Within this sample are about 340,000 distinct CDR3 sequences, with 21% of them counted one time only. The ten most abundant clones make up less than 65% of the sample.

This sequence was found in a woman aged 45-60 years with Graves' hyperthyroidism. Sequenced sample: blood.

Read as DNA, the sequence is TGTGCCAGCAGCTCTGCGGCGGGGGGTGCCGAACACAATGAGCAGTTCTTC. It encodes CASSSAAGGAEHNEQFF. The chain is made from TRBV28 and TRBJ2-1, and TRBD2 matches 8 of the central bases. The germline V gene yields MDHEN for CDR1 and SYDVKM for CDR2. Trimming removed 6 bases from V and 5 bases from J; the gene matches leave 15 bases unexplained. The CDR3 runs 17 residues from the cysteine to the phenylalanine. Only the CDR3 part of the read is kept: 51 bases, read in frame from the first base.